This TCR beta chain was captured by sequencing in a study of blood T cell repertoires in COVID-19. Turning to the study itself: The United States, Italy and Spain were the sources of the acute and convalescent COVID-19 samples. The cDNA or gDNA used as material had been derived from T cells, B-cell-depleted T cells, or PBMCs.

This CDR3 comprises 16 residues. Germline values: CDR1 MNHNS, CDR2 SASEGT. Trimming cost V 0 bases and J 4 bases, with 15 bases left between them. How the authors handled the data: By means of reference gene primer amplification, nucleated cell counts were estimated. Generated by immunoSEQ multiplex PCR, the TCRdb table keeps only in-frame clones and is missing some. The DNA gave D and trimming, while V, J and clone size come from that table. The data hold 150,000 to 200,000 clones, with 81% observed a single time. The chain uses TRBV6-1 and TRBJ1-2, with D unclear. Sequencing was done on a sample of peripheral blood. The clonotype originates from a man between 60 and 75 years old with active or convalescent COVID-19. CDR3 in DNA: TGTGCCAGCAGTGAAGCTAACCCCGAGTACCTCTATGGCTACACCTTC. Translating it yields CASSEANPEYLYGYTF.